These 9 T cell receptor beta chains came from one sample sequenced in a study of human T cells and chemical hapten exposure. TCRdb processed the RACE reads anew with MiXCR; each CDR3 protein has one entry. The sample comprises a few hundred thousand distinct CDR3 sequences, about 5% of which are singletons, and roughly 8.2% rests with the top ten. Specified time point: pre-sensitization, week 0. Treatment indicated: therapeutic diphenylcyclopropenone sensitization with weekly scalp DPC. The sequenced sample was whole blood, obtained in connection with sensitization to the hapten diphenylcyclopropenone (DPC). The origin of the receptors is a woman in her late teens or twenties with alopecia areata. Some clones in this sample may be carry-over from other donors' samples.

The V and J genes are TRBV20-1 and TRBJ2-3; D gene ambiguous. The CDR3 covers 12 residues. Germline V lookup: CDR1 DFQATT, CDR2 SNEGSKA (reference sequence). Trimming removed 4 bases at V and 2 bases at J, with 7 bases between. CDR3 loop: CSATRPTDTQYF. The CDR3, as DNA: TGCAGTGCTACACGGCCCACAGATACGCAGTATTTT.

This chain uses TRBV12-3 or TRBV12-4 with TRBJ1-3; TRBD1 matches at 9 bases. Germline trimming cut 4 bases from V and 0 bases from J; bases unmatched to any gene: 1. The CDR3 contains 15 residues. CDR3: CASSSGQGSGNTIYF. The CDR3 DNA sequence: TGTGCCAGCAGTTCGGGACAGGGCTCTGGAAACACCATATATTTT.

This clonotype was seen at least ten times. This chain's CDR3 is CSVDLRVPSTDTQYF. The CDR3 coding sequence is TGCAGCGTTGATTTACGGGTACCTAGCACAGATACGCAGTATTTT. The V gene is TRBV29-1, the J gene TRBJ2-3; D uncertain. The CDR3 has 15 residues. The germline V gene encodes CDR1 SQVTM and CDR2 ANQGSEA. V gave up 3 bases and J gave up 0 bases, with 13 bases separating them.

The table lists this clonotype with a few counts. This rearrangement joins TRBV12-3 or TRBV12-4 to TRBJ2-7; 7 nucleotides match TRBD2. The V gene end was trimmed by 5 bases and the J gene end by 3 bases; junction bases not matched to a gene: 10. The CDR3 sequence is 15 residues long. The CDR3 loop is CASSPMRGSIYEQYF. The CDR3 nucleotides are TGTGCCAGCAGTCCGATGCGGGGGTCCATCTACGAGCAGTACTTC.

This clonotype was counted a few times. V usage is TRBV12-3 or TRBV12-4 and J usage is TRBJ2-2, with 10 bases fitting TRBD1. CDR3 size: 16 residues. V lost 5 bases and J lost 3; bases outside the gene matches: 6. Written as DNA, the CDR3 is TGTGCCAGCAGTCCCCCGGACAGGGGGTACACCGGGGAGCTGTTTTTT. Protein product: CASSPPDRGYTGELFF.

This clonotype was seen a few times. The genes are TRBV20-1 and TRBJ1-4; 8 bases map to TRBD1. Germline CDR1 reads DFQATT; CDR2 reads SNEGSKA (reference sequence). After removal of 2 bases from V and 0 bases from J, the junction contained 5 bases not matched to a gene. The CDR3 length is 16 residues. The CDR3 nucleotides are TGCAGTGCTAGAAACAGGGGGAGTGCAACTAATGAAAAACTGTTTTTT. Translating it yields CSARNRGSATNEKLFF.

This clonotype was counted ten times or more. The genes are TRBV27 and TRBJ1-3, with a possible D match to TRBD1 (5 bases). The germline V gene encodes CDR1 MNHEY and CDR2 SMNVEV (reference sequence). Trimming took off 6 bases at V and 4 bases at J, with 19 bases between the two ends. The CDR3 contains 16 residues. The CDR3 spells CASSTNLRGAGNTIYF. The CDR3 DNA follows: TGTGCCAGCAGCACGAACTTGCGGGGCGCCGGAAACACCATATATTTT.

The chain carries TRBV4-2 and TRBJ2-3; D not certain. This CDR3 is built from 14 residues. The germline V gene has CDR1 LGHNA and CDR2 YNFKEQ. With 0 bases removed from V and 3 bases from J, the gap between germline ends came to 7 bases. The CDR3 sequence: CASSQDSATDTQYF. The DNA of the CDR3 is TGTGCCAGCAGCCAAGATAGTGCAACAGATACGCAGTATTTT.

This clonotype was found many times. The chain recombines TRBV27 with TRBJ2-7; maybe TRBD2 (5 bases). Germline CDR1 and CDR2: MNHEY and SMNVEV (reference sequence). The CDR3 spans 12 residues. Between the trimmed V and J ends, which lost 4 bases and 1 base, there was a span of 5 bases. In DNA form, the CDR3 reads TGTGCCAGCAGTTCGGGGTCCTACGAGCAGTACTTC. Protein product: CASSSGSYEQYF.